Each of the 31 T cell receptor beta chains below was sequenced from the same sample in a study of monozygotic twins with inflammatory bowel disease. No DNA is given; TCRdb re-called the 5' RACE reads and lists each CDR3 protein once. The listing contains approximately 340,000 distinct CDR3 sequences. What was sequenced was blood. The origin of the receptors is a human donor with ulcerative colitis or Crohn's disease, or a healthy co-twin of an affected twin (not recorded which).

The chain uses TRBV6-6 and TRBJ2-1. CDR3 length: 13 amino acids. The V gene's germline CDR1 is MNHNY and CDR2 SVGAGI (reference sequence). The CDR3 reads CASSYYMANEQFF.

The chain carries TRBV20-1 and TRBJ1-1; the D gene TCRdb calls, TRBD1, cannot be checked with no DNA. The CDR3 length is 15 residues. Germline V lookup: CDR1 DFQATT, CDR2 SNEGSKA (reference sequence). CDR3 in amino acids: CSASGVRGGNTEAFF.

The V and J genes are TRBV28 and TRBJ2-3; TCRdb calls TRBD2, which cannot be checked without DNA. Looked up from germline, CDR1 is MDHEN and CDR2 is SYDVKM. The CDR3 totals 17 residues. The CDR3 spells CASSFGSGAHGADTQYF.

The J gene is TRBJ2-3, the V gene TRBV20-1; no DNA is available, so the TRBD2 call from TCRdb remains unchecked. The CDR3 totals 17 residues. Germline V CDR1 and CDR2: DFQATT, SNEGSKA (reference sequence). CDR3 amino acids: CSARDVGLAGAVDTQYF.

The rearrangement joins TRBV18 to TRBJ2-7; TCRdb selects TRBD1, and the lack of DNA leaves this call unchecked. CDR3 length: 15 amino acids. CDR1 KGHSH and CDR2 LQKENI come from the germline V gene. The CDR3 sequence: CASSPPGQANSEQYF.

This chain connects TRBV29-1 to TRBJ2-7; the TCRdb D gene call, TRBD2, has no DNA to confirm it. The CDR3 totals 14 residues. CDR1 and CDR2 (germline): SQVTM, ANQGSEA. Here the CDR3 reads CSVGRRKNSYEQYF.

The rearrangement uses TRBV3-1 and TRBJ1-6; there is no DNA to check the TCRdb D call of TRBD1. In germline, CDR1 is LGHDT, CDR2 YNNKEL (reference sequence). This CDR3 is built from 13 residues. CDR3 residues: CASSQDRGSPLHF.

CDR3: CASSGTGGQPLHF. V usage is TRBV12-3 or TRBV12-4 and J usage is TRBJ1-5; TCRdb proposes TRBD1, but this gene call is untestable without DNA. This CDR3 has 13 residues.

J is TRBJ1-4 and V is TRBV5-6; TCRdb picks TRBD1, but there is no DNA to check that call. Germline CDR1 and CDR2: SGHDT and YYEEEE. The CDR3 extends over 14 amino acids. The CDR3 spells CASSPQGANEKLFF.

This chain links TRBV27 with TRBJ2-5; the TRBD1 assignment by TCRdb is unverifiable without DNA. The germline V gene has CDR1 MNHEY and CDR2 SMNVEV (reference sequence). The CDR3 spans 19 residues. CDR3 amino acids: CASSLRGLSTGWPQETQYF.

The rearrangement joins TRBV5-5 to TRBJ2-3; TCRdb proposes TRBD1, but this gene call is untestable without DNA. The CDR3 contains 18 residues. The V gene's germline CDR1 is SGHKS and CDR2 YYEKEE (reference sequence). CDR3 amino acids: CASSNDPSRALSTDTQYF.

The CDR3 is CASSSLGQGANVLTF. This chain links TRBV28 with TRBJ2-6; checking the TCRdb D call of TRBD1 is not possible without DNA. This CDR3 region has 15 residues. Germline loops: CDR1 MDHEN, CDR2 SYDVKM.

This chain links TRBV20-1 with TRBJ2-1; TCRdb's D gene call, TRBD2, goes unchecked for lack of DNA. The CDR3 runs to 14 residues. The germline CDR1 and CDR2 sequences are DFQATT and SNEGSKA (reference sequence). The CDR3 protein is CSARDWPSGNEQFF.

This chain uses TRBV28 with TRBJ2-4; lacking DNA, the TRBD1 call made by TCRdb goes unchecked. The CDR3 sequence is 14 residues long. Germline V gene sequence: CDR1 MDHEN, CDR2 SYDVKM. The CDR3 is CASSSSGQGNIQYF.

The chain links TRBV5-5 to TRBJ1-5. Germline values: CDR1 SGHKS, CDR2 YYEKEE (reference sequence). The CDR3 runs 15 residues. CDR3 loop: CASSFTAGKNQPQHF.

The chain joins TRBV7-2 to TRBJ2-2; no DNA is available, so the TRBD1 call from TCRdb remains unchecked. This CDR3 comprises 15 residues. Germline CDR1 SGHTA, CDR2 FQGNSA. CDR3 region: CASSPGGWDTGDLFF.

J is TRBJ1-5 and V is TRBV20-1; lacking DNA, the TRBD1 call made by TCRdb goes unchecked. The CDR3 has 15 amino acids. Germline CDR1 reads DFQATT; CDR2 reads SNEGSKA (reference sequence). CDR3 protein: CSAISQGSSNQPQHF.

The chain has TRBV11-2 and TRBJ2-3; TCRdb's D call, TRBD2, is unchecked because there is no DNA. CDR1 and CDR2 from the germline V gene are SGHAT and FQNNGV. The CDR3 contains 18 residues. The CDR3 protein is CASSLVVGGLDPTDTQYF.

The V and J genes are TRBV7-2 and TRBJ1-2; TCRdb's D gene call, TRBD1, goes unchecked for lack of DNA. The germline CDR1 and CDR2 sequences are SGHTA and FQGNSA. The CDR3 is made up of 16 amino acids. The CDR3 sequence: CASNLMVEGQKFGYTF.

This chain connects TRBV15 to TRBJ2-1. This CDR3 comprises 13 residues. Germline V gives CDR1 LNHNV, CDR2 YYDKDF (reference sequence). The CDR3 is CATSRDWLGEQFF. The full variable domain, its missing parts supplied by reference TRBV15 and TRBJ2-1, is DAMVIQNPRYQVTQFGKPVTLSCSQTLNHNVMYWYQQKSSQAPKLLFHYYDKDFNNEADTPDNFQSRRPNTSFCFLDIRSPGLGDTAMYLCATSRDWLGEQFFGPGTRLTVL.

The V and J genes are TRBV12-3 or TRBV12-4 and TRBJ1-2; lacking DNA, the TRBD1 call made by TCRdb goes unchecked. There are 14 residues in the CDR3. The CDR3 sequence is CASSLDWAARGYTF.

The chain couples TRBV7-2 to TRBJ2-7; TCRdb designates TRBD1, a call that cannot be tested without DNA. The V gene's germline CDR1 is SGHTA and CDR2 FQGNSA. The CDR3 loop spans 16 amino acids. The CDR3: CASSAGWAGGFYEQYF.

The chain employs TRBV28 and TRBJ1-4. Germline loops: CDR1 MDHEN, CDR2 SYDVKM. The CDR3 has 16 amino acids. This CDR3 reads CASSFEREELEEKLFF.

The V and J genes are TRBV28 and TRBJ2-7; the D call of TRBD1 rests on TCRdb alone, since no DNA is present to check it. Germline V gene sequence: CDR1 MDHEN, CDR2 SYDVKM. This CDR3 is built from 12 residues. CDR3: CASKGGPYEQYF.

The chain couples TRBV9 to TRBJ2-5; without DNA, the TCRdb call of TRBD1 cannot be checked. CDR3 length equals 14 residues. The germline V gene encodes CDR1 SGDLS and CDR2 YYNGEE. The CDR3 sequence: CASSAMGGRETQYF.

The CDR3 is CASSRDRGRGYGYTF. The rearrangement uses TRBV9 and TRBJ1-2; the D gene TCRdb calls, TRBD1, cannot be checked with no DNA. CDR3 size: 15 residues. The germline gives CDR1 SGDLS, CDR2 YYNGEE.

The chain employs TRBV6-1 and TRBJ1-5; checking the TCRdb D call of TRBD1 is not possible without DNA. The germline CDR1 and CDR2 sequences are MNHNS and SASEGT. CDR3 size: 15 residues. The CDR3 here is CASSLGGQSSEPQHF.

V is TRBV4-1 and J is TRBJ2-5; with no DNA, the TCRdb D assignment of TRBD1 cannot be verified. CDR3 length: 15 amino acids. CDR1 and CDR2 from the germline V gene are MGHRA and YSYEKL. Here the CDR3 reads CASSQDGQGRETQYF.

The rearrangement uses TRBV2 and TRBJ2-2; TCRdb's D gene call, TRBD2, goes unchecked for lack of DNA. Germline CDR1 and CDR2: SNHLY and FYNNEI. This CDR3 is 14 amino acids long. The CDR3: CASSEGSAARSLFF. Full variable domain (remainder filled in from reference TRBV2 and TRBJ2-2): EPEVTQTPSHQVTQMGQEVILRCVPISNHLYFYWYRQILGQKVEFLVSFYNNEISEKSEIFDDQFSVERPDGSNFTLKIRSTKLEDSAMYFCASSEGSAARSLFFGEGSRLTVL.

The genes are TRBV2 and TRBJ1-2; TCRdb names TRBD1, which stays unverified in the absence of DNA. CDR1 SNHLY and CDR2 FYNNEI come from the germline V gene. The CDR3 has 14 residues. The CDR3 sequence: CASRQSGTGVGYTF.

This chain uses TRBV4-1 with TRBJ2-1; TCRdb names TRBD2, which stays unverified in the absence of DNA. Germline V CDR1 and CDR2: MGHRA, YSYEKL. The CDR3 is 17 amino acids. Here the CDR3 reads CASSQAASGPFYNEQFF.